The 7 T cell receptor beta chains given below trace back to one sample, sequenced in a study of cytomegalovirus exposure and HLA in healthy donors. PCR amplification relied on 60 Vbeta primers (plus 13 Jbeta primers). Generated by immunoSEQ multiplex PCR, the TCRdb table keeps only in-frame clones and is missing some. The sample includes 84,000 or so clones, about three quarters of them seen just once. The sequenced sample was PBMCs. Receptors were obtained from a boy aged 10-17 years in good health and CMV-seronegative.

The chain joins TRBV7-2 to TRBJ1-5, with 7 bases that match TRBD1. The CDR3 covers 15 residues. After removal of 5 bases from V and 5 bases from J, the junction contained 9 bases not matched to a gene. In germline, CDR1 is SGHTA, CDR2 FQGNSA. CDR3 coding DNA: TGTGCCAGCAGCCCAGGAGGACAGGCCCATCAGCCCCAGCATTTT. Protein product: CASSPGGQAHQPQHF.

This chain uses TRBV6-1 with TRBJ1-2, with TRBD1 matching over 9 bases. The trim removed 2 bases at V and 8 bases at J, leaving 9 bases unmatched. The CDR3 is 15 amino acids. In germline, CDR1 is MNHNS, CDR2 SASEGT. CDR3 bases: TGTGCCAGCAGTGAACGACCACAGGGGGCGCGGGGCTACACCTTC. It is translated as CASSERPQGARGYTF.

V usage is TRBV11-2 and J usage is TRBJ1-1, with unresolved D. CDR1 is SGHAT and CDR2 is FQNNGV in the germline V gene. Trimming shortened V by 0 bases and J by 7 bases, and 12 bases separated the two germline ends. The CDR3 covers 14 residues. The CDR3 DNA sequence: TGTGCCAGCAGCTTAGATGGGCAAGCCAGTGAAGCTTTCTTT. Residues: CASSLDGQASEAFF.

V is TRBV30 and J is TRBJ2-1; 9 bases match TRBD2. After removal of 4 bases from V and 2 bases from J, the junction contained 15 bases not matched to a gene. The CDR3 has 18 amino acids. CDR1 is GTSNPN and CDR2 is SVGIG in the germline V gene (reference sequence). CDR3 loop: CAWTSKVRLADTYNEQFF. DNA for the CDR3: TGTGCCTGGACTTCCAAGGTCCGACTAGCGGACACCTACAATGAGCAGTTCTTC.

This chain uses TRBV19 with TRBJ2-7; 10 bases are a match to TRBD2. Per the germline V gene, CDR1 is LNHDA and CDR2 is SQIVND (reference sequence). V dropped 3 bases and J dropped 4; count of bases not matched to a gene: 6. The CDR3 is 15 amino acids. As DNA, the CDR3 is TGTGCCAGTAGTATTTCCTCTAGCGGGAGTTACGAGCAGTACTTC. Translated: CASSISSSGSYEQYF. The whole variable domain, remainder taken from reference TRBV19 and TRBJ2-7, is DGGITQSPKYLFRKEGQNVTLSCEQNLNHDAMYWYRQDPGQGLRLIYYSQIVNDFQKGDIAEGYSVSREKKESFPLTVTSAQKNPTAFYLCASSISSSGSYEQYFGPGTRLTVT.

V gene TRBV4-2 combines with J gene TRBJ1-1; D unclear. CDR3 size: 13 residues. Germline values: CDR1 LGHNA, CDR2 YNFKEQ. Trimming removed 1 base from V and 1 base from J, with 4 bases in between. The CDR3 DNA follows: TGTGCCAGCAGCCAAGGCGGGAACACTGAAGCTTTCTTT. Translation gives CASSQGGNTEAFF.

The table lists this clone with a few counts. This chain joins TRBV6-1 and TRBJ2-1, with 12 nucleotides matching TRBD2. This CDR3 spans 13 amino acids. Germline V gives CDR1 MNHNS, CDR2 SASEGT. After removal of 6 bases from V and 14 bases from J, the junction contained 8 bases not matched to a gene. The CDR3 DNA reads TGTGCCAGCAGCACAACCTCTAGCGGGAGGGAGTTCTTC. The encoded protein is CASSTTSSGREFF.